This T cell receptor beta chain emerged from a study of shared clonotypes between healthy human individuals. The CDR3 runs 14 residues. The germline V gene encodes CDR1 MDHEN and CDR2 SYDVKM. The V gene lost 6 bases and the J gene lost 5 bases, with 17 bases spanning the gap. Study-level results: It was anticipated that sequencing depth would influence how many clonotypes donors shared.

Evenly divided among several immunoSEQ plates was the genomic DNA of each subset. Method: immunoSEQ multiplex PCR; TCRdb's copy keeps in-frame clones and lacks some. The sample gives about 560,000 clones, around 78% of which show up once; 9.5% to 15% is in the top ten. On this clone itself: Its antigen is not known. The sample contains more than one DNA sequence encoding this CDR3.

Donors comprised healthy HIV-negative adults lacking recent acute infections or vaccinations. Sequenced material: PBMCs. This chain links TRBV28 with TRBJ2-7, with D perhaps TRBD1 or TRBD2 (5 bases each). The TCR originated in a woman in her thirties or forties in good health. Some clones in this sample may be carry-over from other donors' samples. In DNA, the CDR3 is TGTGCCAGCAGCTCGTTCAAAGGGACCCACGAGCAGTACTTC. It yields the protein CASSSFKGTHEQYF.